Listed below are T cell receptor beta chains from one sample, sequenced in a study of vaccination and CD4 T cells after COVID-19. Their antigens remain unidentified. One entry per CDR3 protein, called by TCRdb with MiXCR from the PCR reads. There are about 7,000 distinct CDR3 sequences in the sample; 25% to 35% occur only once, and roughly 29% lies in the top ten. The specimen sequenced was CD4+ T cells from blood, cultured in vitro. The receptor set was obtained from a human donor in good health. CDR3s include the opening cysteine and the closing phenylalanine or tryptophan. The D gene is left open where the match is weak. The size of a clone is reported for some rows only, either as once, few or many, or as a class for expanded clones.

>NA|TRBV7-2|TRBJ2-7|NA
CASSLEYMATYEQYF
TGTGCCAGCAGCTTAGAGTATATGGCTACCTACGAGCAGTACTTC
>NA|TRBV20-1|TRBJ2-7|NA
CSARVIWNIYEQYF
TGCAGTGCTAGAGTCATCTGGAACATCTACGAGCAGTACTTC
>NA|TRBV12-3/TRBV12-4|TRBJ2-5|TRBD2
CASSLAGTSGFGQETQYF
TGTGCTAGCAGTTTAGCCGGGACTAGCGGTTTCGGCCAAGAGACCCAGTACTTC
>large|TRBV10-1|TRBJ2-7|NA
CASSATGDYEQYF
TGCGCCAGCAGCGCAACGGGGGACTACGAGCAGTACTTC
>medium-sized|TRBV10-2|TRBJ1-2|TRBD1
CASSPGGQGYTF
TGCGCCAGTAGCCCAGGGGGCCAAGGCTACACCTTC
>large|TRBV19|TRBJ2-3|NA
CATRDTTSTDTQYF
TGTGCCACCCGGGACACCACTAGCACAGATACGCAGTATTTT
>few|TRBV7-3|TRBJ2-1|NA
CASSNPQDNEQFF
TGTGCCAGCAGCAACCCACAGGACAATGAGCAGTTCTTC
>few|TRBV7-3|TRBJ1-1|NA
CASSSAANTEAFF
TGTGCCAGCAGCTCGGCGGCGAACACTGAAGCTTTCTTT
>NA|TRBV19|TRBJ2-5|NA
CASRTRDVETQYF
TGTGCCAGTAGAACCCGGGACGTGGAGACCCAGTACTTC
>few|TRBV20-1|TRBJ2-5|NA
CSAPVGTGRQETQYF
TGCAGTGCTCCCGTGGGGACGGGGCGACAAGAGACCCAGTACTTC
>NA|TRBV19|TRBJ1-5|NA
CASRRTGSDQPQHF
TGTGCCAGTAGACGTACAGGGTCGGATCAGCCCCAGCATTTT
>few|TRBV6-1|TRBJ2-1|TRBD2
CASERGGLGNEQFF
TGTGCCAGCGAGCGGGGGGGCCTGGGCAATGAGCAGTTCTTC
>NA|TRBV6-5|TRBJ1-5|NA
CASSFQAAVNQPQHF
TGTGCCAGCAGTTTCCAGGCGGCAGTCAATCAGCCCCAGCATTTT
>NA|TRBV7-9|TRBJ2-1|TRBD2
CASSLEGGGLNEQFF
TGTGCCAGCAGCTTAGAGGGCGGGGGGCTCAATGAGCAGTTCTTC
>few|TRBV6-4|TRBJ2-6|NA
CASSDSSSGANVLTF
TGTGCCAGCAGTGACTCCAGCTCTGGGGCCAACGTCCTGACTTTC
>NA|TRBV12-3/TRBV12-4|TRBJ1-5|NA
CASSLDRNQPQHF
TGTGCCAGCAGTTTAGACCGCAATCAGCCCCAGCATTTT
>few|TRBV5-1|TRBJ2-5|NA
CASSFGGGGETQYF
TGCGCCAGCAGCTTTGGGGGAGGGGGCGAGACCCAGTACTTC
>medium-sized|TRBV15|TRBJ1-1|NA
CATSSATGRLNTEAFF
TGTGCCACCAGCTCTGCGACTGGGCGACTGAACACTGAAGCTTTCTTT
>few|TRBV6-1|TRBJ1-1|NA
CASTRGSGLSNTEAFF
TGTGCCAGCACTCGAGGGTCTGGGTTAAGTAACACTGAAGCTTTCTTT
>NA|TRBV7-8|TRBJ2-7|NA
CASSLVQGGYEQYF
TGTGCCAGCAGCTTAGTCCAGGGGGGTTACGAGCAGTACTTC
>few|TRBV20-1|TRBJ1-1|TRBD1
CSASRTGPNTEAFF
TGCAGTGCCTCACGGACAGGGCCGAACACTGAAGCTTTCTTT
>medium-sized|TRBV27|TRBJ1-2|NA
CASSTGTPANYGYTF
TGTGCCAGCAGTACTGGGACACCAGCTAACTATGGCTACACCTTC
>few|TRBV6-2/TRBV6-3|TRBJ2-6|NA
CASRSFSGANVLTF
TGTGCCAGCAGGAGTTTCTCTGGGGCCAACGTCCTGACTTTC
>few|TRBV7-8|TRBJ2-5|NA
CASSLGWSQETQYF
TGTGCCAGCAGCTTAGGCTGGTCACAAGAGACCCAGTACTTC
>few|TRBV5-1|TRBJ1-2|NA
CASSKGLNYGYTF
TGCGCCAGCAGCAAGGGACTTAACTATGGCTACACCTTC
>NA|TRBV20-1|TRBJ1-1|TRBD1
CSAKGQGDTEAFF
TGCAGTGCTAAGGGACAGGGAGACACTGAAGCTTTCTTT
>few|TRBV7-2|TRBJ2-2|TRBD2
CASRRASGGGTGELFF
TGTGCCAGCAGGAGAGCTAGCGGGGGAGGCACCGGGGAGCTGTTTTTT
>NA|TRBV5-8|TRBJ2-1|TRBD2
CASSLGGGYNEQFF
TGTGCCAGCAGCTTGGGGGGGGGTTACAATGAGCAGTTCTTC
>NA|TRBV5-1|TRBJ2-3|TRBD1
CASRGNRGLTDTQYF
TGCGCCAGCAGGGGGAACAGGGGGCTGACAGATACGCAGTATTTT
>NA|TRBV12-3/TRBV12-4|TRBJ2-7|TRBD2
CASSPRKDSGGYEQYF
TGTGCCAGCAGCCCCCGGAAAGATAGCGGGGGTTACGAGCAGTACTTC
>NA|TRBV12-3/TRBV12-4|TRBJ1-1|NA
CASSLAQGGAFF
TGTGCCAGCAGTTTAGCGCAAGGGGGAGCTTTCTTT
>few|TRBV20-1|TRBJ2-1|TRBD2
CSAGGLAANNEQFF
TGCAGTGCCGGGGGACTAGCGGCAAACAATGAGCAGTTCTTC
>NA|TRBV12-3/TRBV12-4|TRBJ2-2|NA
CASSFSNRRGTGELFF
TGTGCCAGCAGTTTTAGTAACAGGAGGGGCACCGGGGAGCTGTTTTTT
>few|TRBV7-9|TRBJ2-3|NA
CASSLRGGQVSTDTQYF
TGTGCCAGCAGCTTAAGGGGCGGGCAGGTCAGCACAGATACGCAGTATTTT
>NA|TRBV27|TRBJ1-6|NA
CASSPSSWQGFRSSYNSPLHF
TGTGCCAGCAGTCCCTCTTCTTGGCAGGGTTTTAGGAGCTCCTATAATTCACCCCTCCACTTT
>few|TRBV6-5|TRBJ2-3|NA
CASSYSPTDTQYF
TGTGCCAGCAGTTACTCCCCCACAGATACGCAGTATTTT
>NA|TRBV20-1|TRBJ2-2|NA
CSARGGTANTGELFF
TGCAGTGCTAGAGGTGGGACTGCGAACACCGGGGAGCTGTTTTTT
>few|TRBV7-7|TRBJ2-3|TRBD2
CASSTGTSGADTQYF
TGTGCTAGCAGCACCGGGACTAGCGGCGCAGATACGCAGTATTTT
>few|TRBV7-3|TRBJ1-1|NA
CASSLTPPLSTEAFF
TGTGCCAGCAGCTTAACCCCACCCTTGAGCACTGAAGCTTTCTTT
>NA|TRBV20-1|TRBJ1-4|TRBD1
CSSIPRQGDEKLFF
TGCAGTTCTATCCCGAGACAGGGGGATGAAAAACTGTTTTTT
>few|TRBV20-1|TRBJ1-3|NA
CSAARGSGNTIYF
TGCAGTGCTGCCAGGGGTTCAGGAAACACCATATATTTT
>few|TRBV6-1|TRBJ2-3|NA
CASRRTLSTDTQYF
TGTGCCAGCAGGCGGACGTTAAGCACAGATACGCAGTATTTT
>few|TRBV19|TRBJ2-5|NA
CASSIREQETQYF
TGTGCCAGTAGTATAAGGGAACAAGAGACCCAGTACTTC
>NA|TRBV20-1|TRBJ1-2|NA
CSAIRQTKNYGYTF
TGCAGTGCTATACGACAGACAAAGAACTATGGCTACACCTTC
>NA|TRBV6-5|TRBJ1-2|NA
CASSYDAENYGYTF
TGTGCCAGCAGTTACGATGCAGAAAACTATGGCTACACCTTC
>once|TRBV6-1|TRBJ2-7|NA
CASSEGGGQYF
TGTGCCAGCAGTGAAGGGGGCGGGCAGTACTTC
>NA|TRBV2|TRBJ1-1|NA
CASRGPGAEIEAFF
TGTGCCAGCCGCGGCCCGGGGGCCGAGATTGAAGCTTTCTTT
>NA|TRBV12-3/TRBV12-4|TRBJ1-2|NA
CASTGYSGYTF
TGTGCCAGCACAGGGTACAGTGGCTACACCTTC
>few|TRBV20-1|TRBJ1-1|NA
CSAPGSNRATEAFF
TGCAGTGCTCCGGGCTCGAATCGGGCGACTGAAGCTTTCTTT
>NA|TRBV28|TRBJ1-1|NA
CASSQMGNTEAFF
TGTGCCAGCAGTCAAATGGGGAACACTGAAGCTTTCTTT
>few|TRBV5-1|TRBJ1-2|NA
CASSSDSYGYTF
TGCGCCAGCAGCTCGGACAGCTATGGCTACACCTTC
>NA|TRBV12-3/TRBV12-4|TRBJ2-7|TRBD1
CASSFRDRYEQYF
TGTGCCAGCAGTTTTCGGGACAGATACGAGCAGTACTTC
>NA|TRBV20-1|TRBJ2-1|NA
CSARAWGGNSYNEQFF
TGCAGTGCTCGGGCGTGGGGTGGGAACTCCTACAATGAGCAGTTCTTC
>few|TRBV20-1|TRBJ1-1|NA
CSAREISLDTEAFF
TGCAGTGCTAGGGAAATTTCGCTGGACACTGAAGCTTTCTTT
>NA|TRBV5-4|TRBJ2-2|TRBD1
CASSLVAGQGIGGELFF
TGTGCCAGCAGCTTGGTAGCTGGACAGGGTATCGGCGGGGAGCTGTTTTTT
>NA|TRBV20-1|TRBJ1-6|NA
CSARVDNSPLHF
TGCAGTGCTAGGGTGGATAATTCACCCCTCCACTTT
>NA|TRBV28|TRBJ1-2|TRBD1
CASSYRGSYGYTF
TGTGCCAGCAGTTACAGGGGGAGTTATGGCTACACCTTC
>few|TRBV28|TRBJ1-6|NA
CASSLRGGYSPLHF
TGTGCCAGCAGTTTAAGGGGGGGCTACTCACCCCTCCACTTT
>NA|TRBV12-3/TRBV12-4|TRBJ1-1|NA
CASGSGTPEAFF
TGTGCCAGCGGGTCAGGGACCCCTGAAGCTTTCTTT